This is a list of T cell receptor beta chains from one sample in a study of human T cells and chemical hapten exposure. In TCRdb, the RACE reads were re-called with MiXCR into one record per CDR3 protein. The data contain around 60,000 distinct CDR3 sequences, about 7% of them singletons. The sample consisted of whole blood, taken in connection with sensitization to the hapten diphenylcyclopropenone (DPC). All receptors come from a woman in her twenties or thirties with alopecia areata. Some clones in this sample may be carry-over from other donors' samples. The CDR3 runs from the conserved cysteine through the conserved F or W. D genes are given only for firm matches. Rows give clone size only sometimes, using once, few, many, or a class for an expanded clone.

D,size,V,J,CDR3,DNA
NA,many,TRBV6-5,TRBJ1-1,CASHIGWYTEAFF,TGTGCCAGCCACATTGGTTGGTACACTGAAGCTTTCTTT
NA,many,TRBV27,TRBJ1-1,CASSLVGSTNTEAFF,TGTGCCAGCAGTTTGGTGGGCAGCACGAACACTGAAGCTTTCTTT
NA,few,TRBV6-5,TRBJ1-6,CASSYGSGANSPLHF,TGTGCCAGCAGTTACGGCTCAGGGGCAAATTCACCCCTCCACTTT
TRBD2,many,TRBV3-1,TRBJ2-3,CASSSSGDNADTQYF,TGTGCCAGCAGCTCTAGCGGAGATAATGCAGATACGCAGTATTTT
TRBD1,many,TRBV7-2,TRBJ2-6,CASSLAINRGRAGANVLTF,TGTGCCAGCAGCTTAGCCATTAACAGGGGGCGAGCTGGGGCCAACGTCCTGACTTTC
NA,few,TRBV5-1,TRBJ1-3,CASSLASPSSGNTIYF,TGCGCCAGCAGCTTGGCCAGCCCGAGCTCTGGAAACACCATATATTTT
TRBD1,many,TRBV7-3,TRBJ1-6,CASSWTGRNSPLHF,TGTGCCAGCAGCTGGACAGGGAGGAATTCACCCCTCCACTTT
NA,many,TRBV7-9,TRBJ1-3,CASSLDGPGTIYF,TGTGCCAGCAGCTTAGATGGGCCAGGCACCATATATTTT
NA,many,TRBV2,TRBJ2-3,CASSVLGTDTQYF,TGTGCCAGCAGCGTTCTAGGTACAGATACGCAGTATTTT
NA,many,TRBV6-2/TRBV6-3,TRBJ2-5,CASGTDRGQETQYF,TGTGCCAGCGGGACCGACCGGGGGCAAGAGACCCAGTACTTC
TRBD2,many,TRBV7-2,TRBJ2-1,CASTLVRGDYNEQFF,TGTGCCAGTACCCTCGTGCGGGGGGATTACAATGAGCAGTTCTTC
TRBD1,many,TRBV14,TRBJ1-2,CASSLDRTGKRNYGYTF,TGTGCCAGCAGCCTAGACCGGACAGGGAAACGGAACTATGGCTACACCTTC
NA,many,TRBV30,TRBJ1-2,CAWSVMGADGYTF,TGTGCCTGGAGTGTGATGGGAGCGGATGGCTACACCTTC
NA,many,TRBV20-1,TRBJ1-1,CSALTPRQRNTEAFF,TGCAGTGCTTTGACCCCAAGACAGCGGAACACTGAAGCTTTCTTT
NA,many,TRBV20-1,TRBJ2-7,CSASPLRGGREYEQYF,TGCAGTGCTAGTCCCTTAAGGGGGGGGAGAGAATACGAGCAGTACTTC
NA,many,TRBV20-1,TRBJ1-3,CSAETDGNTIYF,TGCAGTGCGGAGACAGATGGAAACACCATATATTTT
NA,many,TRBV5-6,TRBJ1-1,CASSPMVGMNTEAFF,TGTGCCAGCAGCCCAATGGTGGGCATGAACACTGAAGCTTTCTTT
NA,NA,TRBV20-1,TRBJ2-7,CSAALGGYEQYF,TGCAGTGCTGCCCTGGGCGGCTACGAGCAGTACTTC
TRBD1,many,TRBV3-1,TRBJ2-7,CASSHPPPGGTGSYEQYF,TGTGCCAGCAGCCACCCTCCCCCTGGGGGGACAGGGTCCTACGAGCAGTACTTC
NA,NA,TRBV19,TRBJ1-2,CASSTSGEWGYGYTF,TGTGCCAGTAGTACCTCAGGGGAATGGGGCTATGGCTACACCTTC
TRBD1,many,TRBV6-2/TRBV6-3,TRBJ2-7,CASSYKAGQGEEQYF,TGTGCCAGCAGTTACAAAGCGGGACAGGGAGAGGAGCAGTACTTC
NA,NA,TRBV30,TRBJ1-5,CAWSSGDGQPQHF,TGTGCCTGGAGTTCAGGGGACGGCCAGCCCCAGCATTTT
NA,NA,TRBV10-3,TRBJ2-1,CAINPGSSYNEQFF,TGTGCCATCAACCCCGGAAGCTCCTACAATGAGCAGTTCTTC
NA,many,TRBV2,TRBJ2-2,CASSDSIGGSGELFF,TGTGCCAGCAGTGACTCCATTGGCGGGTCCGGGGAGCTGTTTTTT
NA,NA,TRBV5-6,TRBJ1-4,CASSKGHFNEKLFF,TGTGCCAGCAGCAAGGGACACTTTAATGAAAAACTGTTTTTT
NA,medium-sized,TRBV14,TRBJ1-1,CASSHVHGLMNTEAFF,TGTGCCAGCAGCCATGTCCACGGCCTCATGAACACTGAAGCTTTCTTT
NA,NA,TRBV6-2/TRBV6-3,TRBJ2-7,CASSNGQEQYF,TGTGCCAGCAGTAATGGTCAGGAGCAGTACTTC
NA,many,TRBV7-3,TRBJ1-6,CASSLGGLRNSPLHF,TGTGCCAGCAGCTTAGGAGGACTTAGAAATTCACCCCTCCACTTT
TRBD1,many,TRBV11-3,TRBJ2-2,CASSIGPGGSAGELFF,TGTGCCAGCAGCATAGGGCCAGGGGGTTCGGCCGGGGAGCTGTTTTTT
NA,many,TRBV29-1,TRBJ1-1,CSAAESQLPFF,TGCAGCGCTGCTGAGTCCCAGTTGCCTTTCTTT
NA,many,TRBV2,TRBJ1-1,CASRLSRDISEAFF,TGTGCCAGCAGGCTCAGCCGGGACATCTCTGAAGCTTTCTTT
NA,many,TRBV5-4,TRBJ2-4,CASSPGTTRAKNIQYF,TGTGCCAGCAGCCCTGGGACAACGCGAGCCAAAAACATTCAGTACTTC
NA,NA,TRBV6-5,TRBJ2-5,CASTGGRGETQYF,TGTGCCAGCACGGGGGGCCGGGGAGAGACCCAGTACTTC
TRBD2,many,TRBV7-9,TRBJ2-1,CASSLDHLAGGPLVNEQFF,TGTGCCAGCAGCTTAGATCACCTGGCGGGGGGGCCTCTCGTCAATGAGCAGTTCTTC
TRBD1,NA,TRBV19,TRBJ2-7,CASRQTGGHEQYF,TGTGCCAGTAGGCAGACAGGGGGCCACGAGCAGTACTTC
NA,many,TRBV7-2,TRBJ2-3,CASSPYTTDTQYF,TGTGCCAGCAGCCCCTATACCACAGATACGCAGTATTTT
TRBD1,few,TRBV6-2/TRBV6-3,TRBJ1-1,CASSYETGGIMNTEAFF,TGTGCCAGCAGTTACGAGACAGGGGGTATCATGAACACTGAAGCTTTCTTT
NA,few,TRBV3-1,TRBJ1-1,CASSQEYTEAFF,TGTGCCAGCAGCCAAGAGTACACTGAAGCTTTCTTT
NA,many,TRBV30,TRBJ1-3,CAWRIQIGDTIYF,TGTGCCTGGAGAATACAGATAGGGGACACCATATATTTT
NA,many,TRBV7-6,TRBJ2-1,CASSFFIEDNEQFF,TGTGCCAGCAGCTTCTTTATTGAGGACAATGAGCAGTTCTTC
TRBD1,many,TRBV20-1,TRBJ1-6,CSARGGQAPLISPLHF,TGCAGTGCTAGAGGAGGACAGGCGCCATTAATTTCACCCCTCCACTTT
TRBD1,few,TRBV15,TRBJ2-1,CATSRLRGQGASYNEQFF,TGTGCCACCAGCAGACTTCGCGGACAGGGGGCGAGCTACAATGAGCAGTTCTTC
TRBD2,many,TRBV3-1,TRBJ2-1,CASRGLADNEQFF,TGTGCCAGCAGGGGACTAGCGGACAATGAGCAGTTCTTC
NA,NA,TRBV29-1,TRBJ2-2,CSVQSRATGELFF,TGCAGCGTCCAGTCCAGAGCCACCGGGGAGCTGTTTTTT
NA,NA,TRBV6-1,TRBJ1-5,CASSERWGSSNQPQHF,TGTGCCAGCAGTGAACGGTGGGGGTCTAGCAATCAGCCCCAGCATTTT
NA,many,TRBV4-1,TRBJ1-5,CASSQETGLYQPQHF,TGCGCCAGCAGCCAAGAAACAGGGTTGTATCAGCCCCAGCATTTT
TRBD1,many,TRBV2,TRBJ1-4,CASNRVTGGEKLFF,TGTGCCAGCAACCGGGTAACAGGGGGTGAAAAACTGTTTTTT
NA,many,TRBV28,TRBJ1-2,CASIAGTQFNYGYTF,TGTGCCAGCATCGCCGGGACACAGTTTAACTATGGCTACACCTTC
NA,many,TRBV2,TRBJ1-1,CASTQKNTEAFF,TGTGCCAGCACCCAGAAGAACACTGAAGCTTTCTTT
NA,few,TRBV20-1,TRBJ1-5,CSVQASNQPQHF,TGCAGTGTACAGGCTAGCAATCAGCCCCAGCATTTT
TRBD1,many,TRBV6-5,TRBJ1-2,CASSSLSGTGIGYGYTF,TGTGCCAGCAGTTCACTTTCCGGGACAGGGATTGGCTATGGCTACACCTTC
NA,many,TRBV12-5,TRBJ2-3,CASGLVVPGTDTQYF,TGTGCTAGTGGTTTGGTAGTCCCAGGCACAGATACGCAGTATTTT
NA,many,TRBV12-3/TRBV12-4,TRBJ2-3,CASSLEYRSTDTQYF,TGTGCCAGCAGTTTAGAGTACAGGAGCACAGATACGCAGTATTTT
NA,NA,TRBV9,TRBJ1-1,CASSVAPTGNTEAFF,TGTGCCAGCAGCGTAGCTCCGACAGGGAACACTGAAGCTTTCTTT
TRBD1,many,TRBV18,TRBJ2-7,CASSPPGTGGAYEQYF,TGTGCCAGCTCACCACCCGGGACAGGGGGGGCCTACGAGCAGTACTTC
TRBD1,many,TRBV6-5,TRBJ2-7,CASSWTGSTSYEQYF,TGTGCCAGCAGCTGGACAGGGAGTACGTCCTACGAGCAGTACTTC
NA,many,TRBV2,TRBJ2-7,CASSARQGHYEQYF,TGTGCCAGCAGTGCTCGGCAGGGGCACTACGAGCAGTACTTC
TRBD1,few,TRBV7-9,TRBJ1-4,CASSETGERNGEKLFF,TGTGCCAGCAGCGAAACAGGGGAGAGGAATGGTGAAAAACTGTTTTTT
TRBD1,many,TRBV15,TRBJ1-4,CATSIGTGIWEKLFF,TGTGCCACCAGCATCGGGACAGGGATATGGGAAAAACTGTTTTTT
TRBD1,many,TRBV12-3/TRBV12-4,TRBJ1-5,CASSLAWTGLNQPQHF,TGTGCCAGCAGTTTAGCCTGGACAGGCCTCAATCAGCCCCAGCATTTT